The 8 T cell receptor beta chains reported below all come from one sample, sequenced in a study of blood T cell repertoires in COVID-19 (dated by TCRdb to the early 2020s). Libraries were made using the immunoSEQ multiplex PCR assay. TCRdb's version of the immuneACCESS table is confined to in-frame rearrangements and falls short of the full clone set. An unresolved V gene accounts for under half of the shortfall where checked; the remainder is of unknown origin. Recorded for this sample are about 100,000 clones; roughly 82% of them occurred a single time. The ten most abundant clones make up around 4.5% of the sample. Sequenced sample: peripheral blood. The receptors were gathered from a human donor in a cohort sampled during active COVID-19.

Only a few counts were recorded for this clone. CDR3 in amino acids: CASASTAETYEQYF. For the CDR3, the DNA is TGCGCCAGCGCCTCGACAGCCGAGACCTACGAGCAGTACTTC. The gene calls are TRBV5-1 and TRBJ2-7, with a possible D match to TRBD1 (5 bases). The germline CDR1 and CDR2 sequences are SGHRS and YFSETQ. This CDR3 contains 14 residues. Deletions cut 7 bases from V and 2 bases from J, with 16 bases between.

This clone was seen only once. The chain couples TRBV7-9 to TRBJ2-1, with 8 nucleotides matching TRBD2. Germline CDR1 and CDR2: SEHNR and FQNEAQ (reference sequence). This CDR3 spans 14 amino acids. V dropped 1 base and J dropped 15; count of bases not matched to a gene: 11. CDR3 loop: CASSLESGGLDVFF. In DNA, the CDR3 is TGTGCCAGCAGCTTAGAGTCGGGGGGGCTTGATGTGTTCTTC.

This sequence joins TRBV19 and TRBJ1-1, with 9 bases aligning to TRBD1. The germline CDR1 and CDR2 sequences are LNHDA and SQIVND (reference sequence). There are 17 residues in the CDR3. V lost 3 bases to trimming and J lost 11 bases; unmatched junction nucleotides: 19. The DNA for the CDR3 is TGTGCCAGTAGTATCCGCTGGGGGACAGGGCTTCCCCTAATGGCTTTCTTT. This sequence encodes CASSIRWGTGLPLMAFF.

This clone was detected a few times. This chain links TRBV14 with TRBJ2-2; the D is unclear. The CDR3 contains 17 residues. Germline lookup yields CDR1 SGHDN and CDR2 FVKESK. Deletions cut 0 bases from V and 5 bases from J, with 16 bases between. CDR3 in DNA: TGTGCCAGCAGCCAAGACGTGTCCCCAGGTTATACCGGGGAGCTGTTTTTT. It yields the protein CASSQDVSPGYTGELFF.

This sequence joins TRBV27 and TRBJ2-7, with TRBD1 identical over 9 bases. CDR3 length: 16 residues. V lost 4 bases, J lost 2 bases, and 9 bases stayed unmatched. Germline V gene sequence: CDR1 MNHEY, CDR2 SMNVEV (reference sequence). The CDR3: CASSSLGQGWTYEQYF. The CDR3 coding sequence is TGTGCCAGCAGTTCCCTAGGACAGGGGTGGACCTACGAGCAGTACTTC.

This clone has a handful of counts. The chain employs TRBV19 and TRBJ1-6; 9 positions agree with TRBD1. This CDR3 is built from 16 residues. V lost 5 bases and J lost 7; bases outside the gene matches: 9. Germline loops: CDR1 LNHDA, CDR2 SQIVND (reference sequence). The CDR3: CASSPYRGRRNSPLHF. The CDR3 nucleotides are TGTGCCAGTAGTCCCTACAGGGGGCGAAGGAATTCACCCCTCCACTTT.

Only one count was recorded for this clone. This chain links TRBV24-1 with TRBJ2-5; D is possibly TRBD1 (5 bases). Trimming left V 1 base short and J 2 bases short, with 16 bases between. CDR3 size: 17 residues. Germline CDR1 reads KGHDR; CDR2 reads SFDVKD. The CDR3: CATSDFGFREGQETQYF. In DNA, the CDR3 is TGTGCCACCAGTGATTTCGGTTTCAGGGAAGGGCAAGAGACCCAGTACTTC.

The chain combines TRBV18 with TRBJ2-3; TRBD1 aligns across 9 bases. Trimming at V came to 6 bases and at J to 5 bases, leaving 6 bases not matched to a gene. This CDR3 region has 14 residues. In germline, CDR1 is KGHSH, CDR2 LQKENI. Here the CDR3 reads CASSPTGGGDTQYF. The CDR3 nucleotides read TGTGCCAGCTCCCCCACAGGGGGCGGAGATACGCAGTATTTT. The full variable domain, in which reference TRBV18 and TRBJ2-3 provide the parts outside the CDR3, is NAGVMQNPRHLVRRRGQEARLRCSPMKGHSHVYWYRQLPEEGLKFMVYLQKENIIDESGMPKERFSAEFPKEGPSILRIQQVVRGDSAAYFCASSPTGGGDTQYFGPGTRLTVL.